The sequence of this TCR beta chain was determined in a study of T-cell memory formation after mild COVID-19. Regarding the study as a whole: Cross-reactive memory appears to have joined, as suggested by some responding clones showing up in pre-infection memory.

In its sample, this clonotype was seen a few times. What it recognizes is unknown. Germline V gives CDR1 MNHEY, CDR2 SVGAGI. This CDR3 has 14 amino acids. Trimming took off 4 bases at V and 4 bases at J, with 13 bases between the two ends. TCRdb re-derived calls from the 5' RACE reads in MiXCR, one entry per CDR3 protein. The table lists 400,000 to 500,000 distinct CDR3 sequences, around 20% of them singletons. The rearrangement links TRBV6-5 to TRBJ1-1; a weak D match, TRBD1 (6 bases). The sequenced material came from PBMCs or a T cell subset sorted from them (not recorded which). This clonotype was obtained from an adult woman who had mild COVID-19 (a few samples of this study predate the infection). Cell type and time point are not known. DNA of the CDR3: TGTGCCAGCAGTTCCCCAACAGGGATCACTGAAGCTTTCTTT. It encodes CASSSPTGITEAFF.